The clone carrying this T cell receptor beta chain was seen a few times. Per the germline V gene, CDR1 is LNHDA and CDR2 is SQIVND (reference sequence). J was trimmed by 7 bases and V by 5 bases; bases with no gene match: 4. This CDR3 has 14 residues. Profiling relied on immunoSEQ multiplex PCR, and the TCRdb table lists in-frame clones only, not all of them. The table includes over 400,000 clones, around 92% detected once. The sample is drawn from a study of Ad26.COV2.S vaccination and SARS-CoV-2 variants. Treatment given: around 19 received Ad26.COV2.S at low or high dose, single or two shots; 5 received placebo; per-sample allocation not given. Sampling happened 63 days after the first vaccine or placebo injection.

The sequence was collected from a person aged 18-60 years who received the Ad26.COV2.S COVID-19 vaccine or a placebo. The V gene is TRBV19, the J gene TRBJ2-1; 11 bases map to TRBD2. Sample: peripheral blood, taken in a trial of Ad26.COV2.S vaccine versus placebo. The CDR3 nucleotides read TGTGCCAGTAGTCTTAGCGGGGGGGAGAATGAGCAGTTCTTC. It yields the protein CASSLSGGENEQFF.